This TCR beta chain was retrieved from a study of blood T cell repertoires in COVID-19. The wider study: Collection of acute and convalescent COVID-19 samples took place in the United States, Italy and Spain.

The CDR3 consists of 16 residues. V lost 4 bases, J lost 0 bases, and 13 bases lay in between. Germline assignment: CDR1 MDHEN and CDR2 SYDVKM. The data were produced by immunoSEQ multiplex PCR, yet TCRdb's version contains in-frame clones alone and is incomplete. There are around 150,000 clones in the sample; approximately 78% occur only once, and approximately 10% lies in the top ten. The V gene is TRBV28, the J gene TRBJ2-1; no clear D. Sequenced input: peripheral blood. The receptor's source is a man between 60 and 75 years old who had recovered from COVID-19. The CDR3 here is CASSSGSWSSYNEQFF. CDR3 coding DNA: TGTGCCAGCAGTTCCGGGTCGTGGAGCTCCTACAATGAGCAGTTCTTC.